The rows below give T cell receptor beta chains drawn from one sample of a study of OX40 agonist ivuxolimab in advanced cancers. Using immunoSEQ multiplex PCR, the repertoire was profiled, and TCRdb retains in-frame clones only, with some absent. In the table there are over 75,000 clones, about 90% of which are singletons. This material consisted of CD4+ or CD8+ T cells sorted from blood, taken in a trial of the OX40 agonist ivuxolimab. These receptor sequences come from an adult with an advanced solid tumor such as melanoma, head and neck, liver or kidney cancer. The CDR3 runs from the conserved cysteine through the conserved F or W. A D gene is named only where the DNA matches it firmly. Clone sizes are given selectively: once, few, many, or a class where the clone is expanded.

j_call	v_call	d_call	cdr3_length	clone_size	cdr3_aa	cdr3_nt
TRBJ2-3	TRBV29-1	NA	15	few	CSVSRTVFSTDTQYF	TGCAGCGTTTCTAGGACAGTTTTCAGCACAGATACGCAGTATTTT
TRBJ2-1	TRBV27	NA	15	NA	CASSQGGVTYNEQFF	TGTGCCAGCAGTCAAGGGGGGGTCACCTACAATGAGCAGTTCTTC
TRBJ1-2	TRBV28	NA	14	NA	CASSLWSKTHGYTF	TGTGCCAGCAGTTTATGGTCAAAAACACATGGCTACACCTTC
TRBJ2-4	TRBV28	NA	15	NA	CASSFGGLAKNIQYF	TGTGCCAGCAGTTTCGGGGGCCTAGCCAAAAACATTCAGTACTTC
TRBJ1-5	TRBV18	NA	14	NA	CASSPEAGNQPQHF	TGTGCCAGCTCACCAGAGGCAGGGAATCAGCCCCAGCATTTT
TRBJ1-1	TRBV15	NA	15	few	CATSTDGTGLTEAFF	TGTGCCACCAGCACCGACGGTACAGGACTCACTGAAGCTTTCTTT
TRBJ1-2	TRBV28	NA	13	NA	CASRDVWNYGYTF	TGTGCCAGCAGGGACGTGTGGAACTATGGCTACACCTTC
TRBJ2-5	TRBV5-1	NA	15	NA	CASSSQGGEKETQYF	TGCGCCAGCTCCTCTCAGGGGGGAGAGAAAGAGACCCAGTACTTC
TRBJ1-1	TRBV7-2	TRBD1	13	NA	CASSSPGGTEAFF	TGTGCCAGCAGCTCTCCAGGGGGCACTGAAGCTTTCTTT
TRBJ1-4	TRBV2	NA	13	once	CATGLEINEKLFF	TGTGCCACGGGACTGGAGATTAATGAAAAACTGTTTTTT
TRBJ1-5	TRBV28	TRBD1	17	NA	CASSLSGWTGGGKPQHF	TGTGCCAGCAGTTTATCGGGCTGGACAGGGGGCGGGAAGCCCCAGCATTTT
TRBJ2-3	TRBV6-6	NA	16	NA	CASSYTGALHTDTQYF	TGTGCCAGCAGCTATACCGGGGCTCTGCACACAGATACGCAGTATTTT
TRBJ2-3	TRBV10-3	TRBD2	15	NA	CAIKGTSAHTDTQYF	TGTGCCATTAAAGGGACTAGCGCCCACACAGATACGCAGTATTTT
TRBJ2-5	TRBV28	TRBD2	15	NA	CATTSGGVSGGTQYF	TGTGCCACGACTAGCGGAGGGGTTTCGGGGGGGACCCAGTACTTC
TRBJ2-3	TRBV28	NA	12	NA	CASSLGTDTQYF	TGTGCCAGCAGTTTAGGAACAGATACGCAGTATTTT
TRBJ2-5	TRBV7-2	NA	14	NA	CASSLGVFQETQYF	TGTGCCAGCAGCTTAGGCGTGTTCCAAGAGACCCAGTACTTC
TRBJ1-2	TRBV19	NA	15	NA	CASSIQQSANYGYTF	TGTGCCAGTAGTATACAACAGAGCGCTAACTATGGCTACACCTTC
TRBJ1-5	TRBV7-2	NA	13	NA	CASSPGRNQPQHF	TGTGCCAGCAGCCCCGGCAGGAATCAGCCCCAGCATTTT
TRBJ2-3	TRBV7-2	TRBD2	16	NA	CASSLSGTSSTDTQYF	TGTGCCAGCAGCTTAAGTGGGACTAGTAGCACAGATACGCAGTATTTT
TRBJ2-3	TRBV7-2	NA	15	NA	CASSLSGPGTDTQYF	TGTGCCAGCAGCCTAAGCGGACCTGGCACAGATACGCAGTATTTT
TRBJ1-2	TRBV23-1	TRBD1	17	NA	CASSQTTGGTTNYGYTF	TGCGCCAGCAGTCAGACGACAGGGGGAACCACTAACTATGGCTACACCTTC
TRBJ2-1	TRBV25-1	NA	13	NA	CASSDDSYNEQFF	TGTGCCAGCAGTGATGACAGCTACAATGAGCAGTTCTTC
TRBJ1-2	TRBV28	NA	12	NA	CASSWAGYGYTF	TGTGCCAGCAGTTGGGCGGGATATGGCTACACCTTC
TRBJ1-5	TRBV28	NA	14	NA	CASSLYGSNQPQHF	TGTGCCAGCAGTTTATACGGTAGCAATCAGCCCCAGCATTTT